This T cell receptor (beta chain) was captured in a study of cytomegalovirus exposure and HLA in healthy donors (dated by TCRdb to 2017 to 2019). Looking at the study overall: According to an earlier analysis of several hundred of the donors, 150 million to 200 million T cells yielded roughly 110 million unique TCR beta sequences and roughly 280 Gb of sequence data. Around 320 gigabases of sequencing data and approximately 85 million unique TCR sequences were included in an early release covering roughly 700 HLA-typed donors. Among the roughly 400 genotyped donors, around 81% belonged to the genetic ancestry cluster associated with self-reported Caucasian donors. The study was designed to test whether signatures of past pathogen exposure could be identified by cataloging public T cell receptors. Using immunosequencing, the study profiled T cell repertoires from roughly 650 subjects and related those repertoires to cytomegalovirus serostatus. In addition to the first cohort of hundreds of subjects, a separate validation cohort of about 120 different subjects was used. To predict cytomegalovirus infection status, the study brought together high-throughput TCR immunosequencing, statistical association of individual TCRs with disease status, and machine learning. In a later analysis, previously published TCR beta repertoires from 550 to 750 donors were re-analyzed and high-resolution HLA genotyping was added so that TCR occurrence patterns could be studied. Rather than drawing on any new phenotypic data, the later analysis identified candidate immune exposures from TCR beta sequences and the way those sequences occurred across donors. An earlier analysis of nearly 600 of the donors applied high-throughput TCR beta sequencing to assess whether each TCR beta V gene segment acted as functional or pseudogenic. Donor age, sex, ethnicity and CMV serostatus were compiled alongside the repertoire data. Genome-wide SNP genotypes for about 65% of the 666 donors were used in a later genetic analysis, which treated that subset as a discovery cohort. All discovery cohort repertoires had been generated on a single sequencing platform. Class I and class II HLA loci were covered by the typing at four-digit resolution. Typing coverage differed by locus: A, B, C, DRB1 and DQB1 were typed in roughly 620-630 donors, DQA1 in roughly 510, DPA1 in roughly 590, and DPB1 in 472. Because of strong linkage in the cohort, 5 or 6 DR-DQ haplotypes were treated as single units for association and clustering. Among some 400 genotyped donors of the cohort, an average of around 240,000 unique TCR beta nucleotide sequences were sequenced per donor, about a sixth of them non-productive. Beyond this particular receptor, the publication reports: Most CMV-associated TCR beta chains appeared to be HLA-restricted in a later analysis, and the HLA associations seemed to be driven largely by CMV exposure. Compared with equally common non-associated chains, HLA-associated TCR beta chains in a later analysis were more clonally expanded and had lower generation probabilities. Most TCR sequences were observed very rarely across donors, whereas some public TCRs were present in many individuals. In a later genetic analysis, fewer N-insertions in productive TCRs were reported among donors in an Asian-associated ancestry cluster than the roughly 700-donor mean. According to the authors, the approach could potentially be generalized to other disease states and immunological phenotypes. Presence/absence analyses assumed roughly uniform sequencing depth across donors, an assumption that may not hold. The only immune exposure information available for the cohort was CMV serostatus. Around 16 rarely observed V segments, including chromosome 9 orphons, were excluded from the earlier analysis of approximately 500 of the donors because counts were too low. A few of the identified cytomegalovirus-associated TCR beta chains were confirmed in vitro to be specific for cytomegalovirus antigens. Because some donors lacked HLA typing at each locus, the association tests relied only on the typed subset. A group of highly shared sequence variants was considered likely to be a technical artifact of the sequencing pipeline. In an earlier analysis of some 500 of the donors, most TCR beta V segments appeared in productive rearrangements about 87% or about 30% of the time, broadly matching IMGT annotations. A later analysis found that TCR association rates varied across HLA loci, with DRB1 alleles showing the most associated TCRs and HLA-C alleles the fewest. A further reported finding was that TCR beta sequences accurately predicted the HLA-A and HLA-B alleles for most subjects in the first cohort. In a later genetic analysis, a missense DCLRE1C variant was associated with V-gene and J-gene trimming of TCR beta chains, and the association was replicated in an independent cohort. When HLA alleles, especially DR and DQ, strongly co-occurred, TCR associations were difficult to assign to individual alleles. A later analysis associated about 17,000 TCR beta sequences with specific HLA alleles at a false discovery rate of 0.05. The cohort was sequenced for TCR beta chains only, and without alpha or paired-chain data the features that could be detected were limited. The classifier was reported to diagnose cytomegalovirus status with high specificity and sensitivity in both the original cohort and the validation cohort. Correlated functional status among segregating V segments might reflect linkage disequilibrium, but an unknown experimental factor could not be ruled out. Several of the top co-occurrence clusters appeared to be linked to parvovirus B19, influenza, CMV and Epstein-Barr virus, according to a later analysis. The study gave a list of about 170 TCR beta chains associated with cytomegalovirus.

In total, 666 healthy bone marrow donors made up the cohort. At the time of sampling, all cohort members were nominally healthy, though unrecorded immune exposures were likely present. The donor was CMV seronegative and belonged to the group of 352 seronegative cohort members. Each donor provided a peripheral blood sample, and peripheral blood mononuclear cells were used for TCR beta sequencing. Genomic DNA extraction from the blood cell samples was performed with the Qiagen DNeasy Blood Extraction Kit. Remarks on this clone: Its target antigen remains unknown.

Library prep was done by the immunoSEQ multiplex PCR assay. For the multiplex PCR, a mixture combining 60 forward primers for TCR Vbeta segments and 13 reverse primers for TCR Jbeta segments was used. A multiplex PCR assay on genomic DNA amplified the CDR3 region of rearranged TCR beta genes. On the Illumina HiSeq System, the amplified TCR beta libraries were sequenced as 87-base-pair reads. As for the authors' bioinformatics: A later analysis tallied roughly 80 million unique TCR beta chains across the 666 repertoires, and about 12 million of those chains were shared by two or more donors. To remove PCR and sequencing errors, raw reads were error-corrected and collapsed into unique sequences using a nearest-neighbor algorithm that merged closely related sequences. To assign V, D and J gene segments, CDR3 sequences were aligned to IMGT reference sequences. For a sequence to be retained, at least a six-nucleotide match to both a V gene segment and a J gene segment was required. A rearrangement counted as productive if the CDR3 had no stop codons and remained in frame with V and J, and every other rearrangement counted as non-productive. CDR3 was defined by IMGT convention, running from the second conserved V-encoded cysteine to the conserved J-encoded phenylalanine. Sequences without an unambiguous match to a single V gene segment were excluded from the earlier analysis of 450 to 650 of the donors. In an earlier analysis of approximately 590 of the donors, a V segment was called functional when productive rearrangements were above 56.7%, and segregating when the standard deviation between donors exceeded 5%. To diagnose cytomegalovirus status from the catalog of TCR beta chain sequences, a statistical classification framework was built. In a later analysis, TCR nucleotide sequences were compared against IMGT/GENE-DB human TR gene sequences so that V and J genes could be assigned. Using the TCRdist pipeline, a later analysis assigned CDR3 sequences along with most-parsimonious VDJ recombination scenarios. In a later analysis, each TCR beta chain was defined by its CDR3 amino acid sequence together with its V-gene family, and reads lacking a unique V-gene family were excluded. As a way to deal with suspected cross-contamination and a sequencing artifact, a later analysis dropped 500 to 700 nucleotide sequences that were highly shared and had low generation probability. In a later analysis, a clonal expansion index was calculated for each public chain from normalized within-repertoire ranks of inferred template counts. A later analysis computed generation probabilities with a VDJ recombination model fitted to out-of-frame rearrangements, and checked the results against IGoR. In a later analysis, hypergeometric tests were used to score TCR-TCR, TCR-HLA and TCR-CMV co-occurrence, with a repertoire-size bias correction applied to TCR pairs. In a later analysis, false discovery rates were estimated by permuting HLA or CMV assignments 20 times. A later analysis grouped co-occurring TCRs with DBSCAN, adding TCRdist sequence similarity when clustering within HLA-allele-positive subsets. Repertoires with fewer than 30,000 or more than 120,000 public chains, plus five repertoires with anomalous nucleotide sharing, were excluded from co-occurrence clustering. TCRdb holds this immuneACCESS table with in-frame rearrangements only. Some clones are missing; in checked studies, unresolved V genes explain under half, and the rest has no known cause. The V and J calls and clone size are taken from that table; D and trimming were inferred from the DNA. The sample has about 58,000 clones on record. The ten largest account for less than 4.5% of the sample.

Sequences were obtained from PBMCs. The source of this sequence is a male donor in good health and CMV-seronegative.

The DNA reads as follows: TGTGCCATCAGTCAGGCTAGCGGGGGCCCCGGGGAGACCCAGTACTTC. This encodes CAISQASGGPGETQYF. The rearrangement combines TRBV10-3 with TRBJ2-5; 10 bases in the junction line up with TRBD2. Reading from cysteine to phenylalanine, the CDR3 counts 16 amino acids. Just the 48-base CDR3 DNA is kept, in frame starting at base 1. Trimming removed 5 bases from V and 5 bases from J; the gene matches leave 11 bases unexplained. The germline V gene provides CDR1 ENHRY and CDR2 SYGVKD.